One and the same sample provided the 2 T cell receptor beta chains below, sequenced in a study of blood T cell repertoires in COVID-19. The assay was immunoSEQ multiplex PCR, and TCRdb's table has in-frame clones only and misses some. Of roughly 300,000 clones listed, roughly 85% are singletons. Material for sequencing was peripheral blood. Receptor source: a human donor in a cohort sampled during active COVID-19.

The gene calls are TRBV27 and TRBJ1-5; 7 positions match TRBD1. From germline, CDR1 is MNHEY and CDR2 SMNVEV (reference sequence). The CDR3 contains 14 residues. V lost 5 bases, J lost 4 bases, and 5 bases stayed unmatched. CDR3 sequence reads: CASSLTGRNQPQHF. In DNA form, the CDR3 reads TGTGCCAGCAGTCTGACAGGGAGGAATCAGCCCCAGCATTTT.

The chain carries TRBV19 and TRBJ1-2; TRBD1 is a possible D gene (6 bases). There are 15 residues in the CDR3. Deletions cut 9 bases from V and 0 bases from J, with 17 bases between. Per germline, CDR1 LNHDA and CDR2 SQIVND (reference sequence). As DNA, the CDR3 is TGTGCCAGCTCTCCCGCGGGGGCGCCTAACTATGGCTACACCTTC. Amino acids: CASSPAGAPNYGYTF.